This is a list of T cell receptor beta chains from one sample in a study of cytomegalovirus exposure and HLA in healthy donors. Profiled with immunoSEQ multiplex PCR; TCRdb holds only in-frame clones, not every one. The top ten clones hold about 1.7% of a sample with roughly 230,000 clones, about nine tenths of them seen once. The sequencing sample was made of PBMCs. The receptors come from a girl aged 2-10 years in good health and CMV-seronegative. The CDR3 runs from the conserved cysteine through the conserved F or W. Fields, in order: D gene, clone size, J gene, V gene, CDR3 DNA, CDR3 protein. D genes are given only for firm matches. The size entry is marked missing in some rows and otherwise reads once, few, many or a size class.

D: TRBD1; size: .; J: TRBJ1-6; V: TRBV6-1; DNA: TGTGCCAGCAGTACAGGGGGCGAATATAATTCACCCCTCCACTTT; CDR3: CASSTGGEYNSPLHF
D: .; size: .; J: TRBJ1-1; V: TRBV27; DNA: TGTGCCAGCAGTTTATCCATGAACACTGAAGCTTTCTTT; CDR3: CASSLSMNTEAFF
D: TRBD1; size: .; J: TRBJ1-4; V: TRBV7-6; DNA: TGTGCCAGCAGCTTACAGGGGGCAACTAATGAAAAACTGTTTTTT; CDR3: CASSLQGATNEKLFF
D: .; size: once; J: TRBJ1-1; V: TRBV6-1; DNA: TGTGCCAGCAGTGAAGCAGGGACTCTTGTGGCTTTCTTT; CDR3: CASSEAGTLVAFF
D: TRBD2; size: .; J: TRBJ2-1; V: TRBV28; DNA: TGTGCCAGCAGTTTAAAGGCTAGCGGGGGTGAGCAGTTCTTC; CDR3: CASSLKASGGEQFF
D: .; size: .; J: TRBJ2-3; V: TRBV11-2; DNA: TGTGCCAGCAGCTTAAGCCTGAACCGAGACACAGATACGCAGTATTTT; CDR3: CASSLSLNRDTDTQYF
D: .; size: .; J: TRBJ2-7; V: TRBV4-2; DNA: TGTGCCAGCAGCCCCGGCGGAGCCTACGAGCAGTACTTC; CDR3: CASSPGGAYEQYF
D: .; size: .; J: TRBJ1-1; V: TRBV7-9; DNA: TGTGCCAGCAGCCCCACGGGGAGGGGCGACACTGAAGCTTTCTTT; CDR3: CASSPTGRGDTEAFF
D: .; size: .; J: TRBJ1-2; V: TRBV19; DNA: TGTGCCAGTAGTGCACAGGGTTCTAACTATGGCTACACCTTC; CDR3: CASSAQGSNYGYTF
D: TRBD1; size: .; J: TRBJ2-2; V: TRBV27; DNA: TGTGCCAGCAGTCACCAAATTCGACAGGGGATTCACGGGGAGCTGTTTTTT; CDR3: CASSHQIRQGIHGELFF
D: .; size: .; J: TRBJ2-7; V: TRBV7-6; DNA: TGTGCCAGCAGCTTAGGGGCACAGGGTTACGAGCAGTACTTC; CDR3: CASSLGAQGYEQYF
D: TRBD1; size: .; J: TRBJ1-2; V: TRBV5-4; DNA: TGTGCCAGCAAACAACAGGGGTCATCATCTAACTATGGCTACACCTTC; CDR3: CASKQQGSSSNYGYTF
D: .; size: .; J: TRBJ2-3; V: TRBV6-1; DNA: TGTGCCAGCAGTGAAGCCTTTAGCGTGACAGATACGCAGTATTTT; CDR3: CASSEAFSVTDTQYF
D: TRBD1; size: .; J: TRBJ1-1; V: TRBV7-6; DNA: TGTGCCAGCAGCTCCAACGCCGAGGGGGCGCGGGCTTTCTTT; CDR3: CASSSNAEGARAFF
D: .; size: .; J: TRBJ2-7; V: TRBV7-9; DNA: TGTGCCAGCAGCTTGGAGGGGGGGAGCTCCTACGAGCAGTACTTC; CDR3: CASSLEGGSSYEQYF
D: TRBD1; size: .; J: TRBJ2-6; V: TRBV13; DNA: TGTGCCAGCAGCGGGGGACAGTCCTCTGGGGCCAACGTTCTGACTTTC; CDR3: CASSGGQSSGANVLTF
D: .; size: .; J: TRBJ2-3; V: TRBV20-1; DNA: TGCAGTGCTAGTCCAGCAGATACGCAGTATTTT; CDR3: CSASPADTQYF
D: TRBD2; size: few; J: TRBJ2-7; V: TRBV4-2; DNA: TGTGCCAGCAGCCAAGGACTAGCGGGCTCCTACGAGCAGTACTTC; CDR3: CASSQGLAGSYEQYF
D: .; size: .; J: TRBJ1-5; V: TRBV19; DNA: TGTGCCACCCACAGGGTGGCGAGCAATCAGCCCCAGCATTTT; CDR3: CATHRVASNQPQHF
D: .; size: .; J: TRBJ1-2; V: TRBV19; DNA: TGTGCCAGTAGTATAGATCGGACGGGGGGCTACACCTTC; CDR3: CASSIDRTGGYTF
D: .; size: .; J: TRBJ1-5; V: TRBV28; DNA: TGTGCCAGCAGACCCGGGACACACAATCAGCCCCAGCATTTT; CDR3: CASRPGTHNQPQHF
D: TRBD2; size: once; J: TRBJ2-3; V: TRBV15; DNA: TGTGCCACCAGCAGAGGGGCCGGAGCGGGGGCCCCAGATACGCAGTATTTT; CDR3: CATSRGAGAGAPDTQYF
D: .; size: .; J: TRBJ2-7; V: TRBV6-6; DNA: TGTGCCAGCAGTTTAGACACCGCCTACGAGCAGTACTTC; CDR3: CASSLDTAYEQYF
D: .; size: .; J: TRBJ2-7; V: TRBV15; DNA: TGTGCCACCAGCAGGACGACGGACAGATTCTACGAGCAGTACTTC; CDR3: CATSRTTDRFYEQYF
D: .; size: .; J: TRBJ2-1; V: TRBV5-1; DNA: TGCGCCAGCAGCCGTCCAGGCAATGAGCAGTTCTTC; CDR3: CASSRPGNEQFF
D: TRBD2; size: .; J: TRBJ2-7; V: TRBV7-9; DNA: TGTTCCAGCAGCCCATCGGGACTAGCGGGCTCCTACGAGCAGTACTTC; CDR3: CSSSPSGLAGSYEQYF
D: TRBD1; size: .; J: TRBJ1-2; V: TRBV2; DNA: TGTGCCAGCGCGCAGGGGGCATCCTATGGCTACACCTTC; CDR3: CASAQGASYGYTF
D: .; size: .; J: TRBJ2-2; V: TRBV30; DNA: TGTGCCTGGAGCCAACCAGGGGCCGGTTCCACCGGGGAGCTGTTTTTT; CDR3: CAWSQPGAGSTGELFF
D: .; size: .; J: TRBJ1-2; V: TRBV30; DNA: TGTGCCTGGAGTGCGCAGGGCCTCTATGGCTACACCTTC; CDR3: CAWSAQGLYGYTF
D: .; size: .; J: TRBJ1-1; V: TRBV18; DNA: TGTGCCAGCTCACACCCCCACAGGGTGCAAGCTTTCTTT; CDR3: CASSHPHRVQAFF
D: TRBD2; size: once; J: TRBJ2-1; V: TRBV2; DNA: TGTGCCAGCAGAATCGGACTAGCGGGGTTTGCTGAGCAGTTCTTC; CDR3: CASRIGLAGFAEQFF
D: TRBD1; size: .; J: TRBJ1-4; V: TRBV5-1; DNA: TGCGCCAGCAGCTTGGGGACAGGGGGGGAAAAACTGTTTTTT; CDR3: CASSLGTGGEKLFF
D: .; size: .; J: TRBJ1-1; V: TRBV29-1; DNA: TGCAGCGTTGTAACGGAGGCGGTAGCTTTCTTT; CDR3: CSVVTEAVAFF
D: .; size: .; J: TRBJ1-1; V: TRBV7-3; DNA: TGTGCCAGCAGCTTAGGAGAACACGGTAGGCTGAACACTGAAGCTTTCTTT; CDR3: CASSLGEHGRLNTEAFF
D: .; size: .; J: TRBJ2-5; V: TRBV11-2; DNA: TGTGCCAGCAGCTTAGCAGCGGAACGAGAGACCCAGTACTTC; CDR3: CASSLAAERETQYF
D: .; size: .; J: TRBJ1-2; V: TRBV29-1; DNA: TGCAGCGTTGAAGCGACAGCTAGGCATGGCTACACCTTC; CDR3: CSVEATARHGYTF
D: .; size: .; J: TRBJ2-1; V: TRBV14; DNA: TGTGCCAGCAGCCACCTAGGAGGTGAGCAGTTCTTC; CDR3: CASSHLGGEQFF
D: TRBD2; size: .; J: TRBJ2-1; V: TRBV10-2; DNA: TGCGCCAGCAGTGTTCAAGCGGGGGGCTACAATGAGCAGTTCTTC; CDR3: CASSVQAGGYNEQFF
D: TRBD1; size: .; J: TRBJ2-7; V: TRBV11-2; DNA: TGTGCCAGCAGCTTAGAGGCAGGGGGCCACTCCTACGAGCAGTACTTC; CDR3: CASSLEAGGHSYEQYF
D: TRBD2; size: .; J: TRBJ2-7; V: TRBV6-1; DNA: TGTGCCAGCAGTGCCCTGACGGGACTAGGGGCCTCCTACGAGCAGTACTTC; CDR3: CASSALTGLGASYEQYF
D: .; size: .; J: TRBJ2-1; V: TRBV27; DNA: TGTGCCAGCAACCCCGGGACAAGCTCCTACAATGAGCAGTTCTTC; CDR3: CASNPGTSSYNEQFF
D: TRBD2; size: .; J: TRBJ2-1; V: TRBV2; DNA: TGTGCCAGCCAACTTACTAGCGGGGGGCTCAGCTCCTACAATGAGCAGTTCTTC; CDR3: CASQLTSGGLSSYNEQFF
D: .; size: .; J: TRBJ2-7; V: TRBV5-1; DNA: TGCGCCAGCAGCGGGAGCTCCTACGAGCAGTACTTC; CDR3: CASSGSSYEQYF
D: TRBD1; size: once; J: TRBJ2-1; V: TRBV5-1; DNA: TGCGCCAGCAGCTACCGGGACAGGGTAAGCAATGAGCAGTTCTTC; CDR3: CASSYRDRVSNEQFF
D: .; size: once; J: TRBJ2-5; V: TRBV6-6; DNA: TGTGCCAGCAGTTACTCCAGGGGTCGGATAGAGACCCAGTACTTC; CDR3: CASSYSRGRIETQYF
D: TRBD1; size: .; J: TRBJ2-1; V: TRBV27; DNA: TGTGCCAGCAGTTTTTTAGGGGGCACCTACAATGAGCAGTTCTTC; CDR3: CASSFLGGTYNEQFF
D: .; size: once; J: TRBJ2-5; V: TRBV27; DNA: TGTGCCAGCCCCACGGGTTGGCAAGAGACCCAGTACTTC; CDR3: CASPTGWQETQYF
D: .; size: .; J: TRBJ2-3; V: TRBV19; DNA: TGTGCCAGTAGTATACTAGTTACGGGCACAGATACGCAGTATTTT; CDR3: CASSILVTGTDTQYF
D: TRBD2; size: .; J: TRBJ2-4; V: TRBV7-3; DNA: TGTGCCAGCAGCCCAGGACTAGCGGGGGGTAATGGCAAAAACATTCAGTACTTC; CDR3: CASSPGLAGGNGKNIQYF
D: .; size: .; J: TRBJ1-2; V: TRBV6-5; DNA: TGTGCCAGCAGAGACAGGAGTTTCTATGGCTACACCTTC; CDR3: CASRDRSFYGYTF
D: .; size: .; J: TRBJ1-4; V: TRBV10-2; DNA: TGCGCCAGCAGCCTGGGACTGACTAATGAAAAACTGTTTTTT; CDR3: CASSLGLTNEKLFF
D: .; size: .; J: TRBJ2-7; V: TRBV25-1; DNA: TGTGCCAGCACCCCAGGGTACGAGCAGTACTTC; CDR3: CASTPGYEQYF
D: .; size: .; J: TRBJ2-1; V: TRBV25-1; DNA: TGTGCCAGCAGTTCTTTAGGGAGAACCGACAATGAGCAGTTCTTC; CDR3: CASSSLGRTDNEQFF
D: .; size: once; J: TRBJ1-2; V: TRBV6-6; DNA: TGTGCCAGCAGTTACTCGAATTTTGGGGCTTCCTATGGCTACACCTTC; CDR3: CASSYSNFGASYGYTF
D: .; size: .; J: TRBJ2-1; V: TRBV6-5; DNA: TGTGCCAGCACCATAGGGGTTAACAATGAGCAGTTCTTC; CDR3: CASTIGVNNEQFF
D: TRBD1; size: .; J: TRBJ2-7; V: TRBV6-5; DNA: TGTGCCAGCAGTCCCGACAGGGCAGCCTACGAGCAGTACTTC; CDR3: CASSPDRAAYEQYF
D: .; size: once; J: TRBJ2-1; V: TRBV9; DNA: TGTGCCAGCAGCGTTAGAGCCTTAGAGATCTACAATGAGCAGTTCTTC; CDR3: CASSVRALEIYNEQFF
D: .; size: once; J: TRBJ2-2; V: TRBV2; DNA: TGTGCCAGCAGTTACAGGGTCCACGGGGAGCTGTTTTTT; CDR3: CASSYRVHGELFF